These T cell receptor beta chains were read from a single sample in a study of blood T cell repertoires in COVID-19. Method: immunoSEQ multiplex PCR; TCRdb's copy keeps in-frame clones and lacks some. The data hold about 270,000 clones, with about nine tenths observed a single time. What was sequenced was peripheral blood. These receptors were collected from a man aged 35 to 55 who had recovered from COVID-19. Both conserved end residues are part of each CDR3. The D gene is left open where the match is weak. The listing skips clone size in some rows; elsewhere it reads once, few, many or a size class.

v_gene,d_gene,abundance,j_gene,CDR3aa,CDR3nt
TRBV7-9,-,-,TRBJ2-3,CASSPYVANTQYF,TGTGCCAGCAGCCCTTACGTAGCGAATACGCAGTATTTT
TRBV18,TRBD2,-,TRBJ2-7,CASSPGASGTYEQYF,TGTGCCAGCTCACCAGGTGCTAGCGGGACCTACGAGCAGTACTTC
TRBV9,TRBD1,-,TRBJ2-1,CASSTEDRINEQFF,TGTGCCAGCAGCACCGAGGACAGGATCAATGAGCAGTTCTTC
TRBV9,-,-,TRBJ2-7,CASSEGGGEVREQYF,TGTGCCAGCAGCGAAGGAGGGGGCGAGGTTCGCGAGCAGTACTTC
TRBV13,-,-,TRBJ2-4,CASSFRKVSLVGGPGEAKNIQYF,TGTGCCAGCAGCTTCCGGAAAGTTAGCCTTGTGGGGGGGCCAGGAGAGGCCAAAAACATTCAGTACTTC
TRBV29-1,-,-,TRBJ2-1,CSVPGTSSYNEQFF,TGCAGCGTCCCCGGGACTTCCTCCTACAATGAGCAGTTCTTC
TRBV6-4,-,-,TRBJ2-2,CASSPFRSTGELFF,TGTGCCAGCAGTCCCTTCAGGTCAACCGGGGAGCTGTTTTTT
TRBV5-6,-,once,TRBJ2-3,CASSLDQGQTTDTQYF,TGTGCCAGCAGCTTGGATCAAGGACAGACCACAGATACGCAGTATTTT
TRBV6-5,-,once,TRBJ1-2,CASSSSGRQNYGYTF,TGTGCCAGCAGTTCGTCAGGGCGACAGAACTATGGCTACACCTTC
TRBV6-1,TRBD2,-,TRBJ2-3,CASSDWLGGRTDTQYF,TGTGCCAGCAGTGACTGGTTGGGAGGGCGCACAGATACGCAGTATTTT
TRBV2,-,-,TRBJ1-4,CASSESGTRNNEKLFF,TGTGCCAGCAGTGAATCGGGGACACGGAATAATGAAAAACTGTTTTTT
TRBV7-9,TRBD1,few,TRBJ1-1,CASSDHRGLNTEAFF,TGTGCCAGCAGCGACCACAGGGGTCTGAACACTGAAGCTTTCTTT
TRBV5-1,-,-,TRBJ2-2,CASSLERGDTGELFF,TGCGCCAGCAGCTTGGAGCGCGGGGACACCGGGGAGCTGTTTTTT
TRBV5-4,-,-,TRBJ1-2,CASSSGTRTTTYGYTF,TGTGCCAGCAGTAGTGGAACTCGGACAACTACCTATGGCTACACCTTC
TRBV29-1,TRBD1,-,TRBJ2-3,CSVVRTGGTDTQYF,TGCAGCGTTGTCCGGACAGGGGGGACCGATACGCAGTATTTT
TRBV4-3,-,-,TRBJ2-5,CASSQASGETQYF,TGCGCCAGCAGCCAAGCATCAGGAGAGACCCAGTACTTC
TRBV6-2/TRBV6-3,TRBD1,few,TRBJ2-5,CASSNYGTAQETQYF,TGTGCCAGCAGCAATTACGGGACAGCTCAAGAGACCCAGTACTTC
TRBV12-3/TRBV12-4,-,many,TRBJ1-1,CASNRVRNTEAFF,TGTGCCAGCAACAGGGTCCGGAACACTGAAGCTTTCTTT
TRBV24-1,-,-,TRBJ2-7,CATSDRGPSYEQYF,TGTGCCACCAGTGACAGGGGACCCTCCTACGAGCAGTACTTC
TRBV18,-,-,TRBJ1-1,CASSSKQVPPTEAFF,TGTGCCAGCTCATCTAAACAGGTCCCCCCCACTGAAGCTTTCTTT
TRBV5-5,-,-,TRBJ2-5,CASSRFGIQETQYF,TGTGCCAGCAGCAGGTTCGGGATCCAAGAGACCCAGTACTTC
TRBV11-2,-,-,TRBJ1-2,CASSALRGNYGYTF,TGTGCCAGCAGCGCCTTAAGGGGCAACTATGGCTACACCTTC
TRBV14,-,-,TRBJ2-3,CASSPWRADTQYF,TGTGCCAGCAGCCCATGGAGGGCAGATACGCAGTATTTT
TRBV5-6,-,-,TRBJ2-1,CASSPKGRRQYNEQFF,TGTGCCAGCAGCCCCAAGGGGCGGCGCCAATACAATGAGCAGTTCTTC
TRBV6-5,-,-,TRBJ2-3,CASSYLGQLRGDTQYF,TGTGCCAGCAGTTACTTGGGGCAGCTTAGGGGTGATACGCAGTATTTT
TRBV27,TRBD1,once,TRBJ1-2,CASSPRQGNYGYTF,TGTGCCAGCAGTCCCCGACAGGGGAACTATGGCTACACCTTC
TRBV9,-,-,TRBJ2-2,CASSVGDIYSANTGELFF,TGTGCCAGCAGCGTGGGGGACATCTACTCAGCGAACACCGGGGAGCTGTTTTTT
TRBV5-8,TRBD1,-,TRBJ2-3,CASSRGGQSYLDTQYF,TGTGCCAGCAGCCGTGGGGGACAGTCATATCTAGATACGCAGTATTTT
TRBV5-4,TRBD2,-,TRBJ2-7,CASSKYRPGAASGIYEQYF,TGTGCCAGCAGCAAATACCGTCCCGGAGCGGCTAGCGGTATCTACGAGCAGTACTTC
TRBV18,-,-,TRBJ1-2,CASSPSAGSSYGYTF,TGTGCCAGCTCACCATCGGCAGGGTCAAGCTATGGCTACACCTTC
TRBV29-1,-,-,TRBJ2-7,CSVDRGHEQYF,TGCAGCGTTGACAGGGGCCACGAGCAGTACTTC
TRBV9,TRBD1,-,TRBJ2-7,CASSPGTGAYEQYF,TGTGCCAGCAGCCCCGGGACAGGCGCCTACGAGCAGTACTTC
TRBV5-4,-,-,TRBJ2-3,CASSLAGGGVTDTQYF,TGTGCCAGCAGCTTGGCGGGCGGGGGCGTTACAGATACGCAGTATTTT
TRBV30,-,-,TRBJ1-1,CAWRTNRATEAFF,TGTGCCTGGAGGACAAACAGGGCCACTGAAGCTTTCTTT
TRBV7-9,-,-,TRBJ2-7,CASTQRGSSYEQYF,TGTGCCAGCACCCAAAGGGGGAGCTCCTACGAGCAGTACTTC
TRBV12-5,TRBD1,-,TRBJ1-1,CASGTPLQGELNTEAFF,TGTGCTAGTGGTACCCCGTTACAGGGGGAGTTGAACACTGAAGCTTTCTTT
TRBV6-6,-,many,TRBJ2-1,CASSYNLQSSYNEQFF,TGTGCCAGCAGTTACAACCTACAGAGCTCCTACAATGAGCAGTTCTTC
TRBV5-6,-,-,TRBJ2-7,CASSSQTGYEQYF,TGTGCCAGCAGCTCCCAAACCGGGTACGAGCAGTACTTC
TRBV6-2/TRBV6-3,-,-,TRBJ2-7,CASSLLRSYEQYF,TGTGCCAGCAGCCTGCTGCGGTCCTACGAGCAGTACTTC
TRBV27,-,-,TRBJ2-5,CASSPRYRRQETQYF,TGTGCCAGCAGTCCCAGGTACAGGCGACAAGAGACCCAGTACTTC
TRBV13,TRBD2,-,TRBJ2-7,CASSLRLAVDYEQYF,TGTGCCAGCAGCTTAAGGCTAGCGGTCGACTACGAGCAGTACTTC
TRBV6-2/TRBV6-3,TRBD2,-,TRBJ2-1,CASSWTLERGGRGEQFF,TGTGCCAGCAGTTGGACCCTTGAGCGGGGGGGCCGCGGGGAGCAGTTCTTC
TRBV6-5,-,once,TRBJ2-1,CASSYSWRGEQFF,TGTGCCAGCAGTTACTCGTGGAGGGGTGAGCAGTTCTTC
TRBV3-1/TRBV3-2,-,-,TRBJ1-1,CASSRQGGTEAFF,TGTGCCAGCAGCCGGCAGGGTGGGACTGAAGCTTTCTTT
TRBV27,-,-,TRBJ2-7,CASSESGTTVYEQYF,TGTGCCAGCAGCGAATCCGGGACAACAGTCTACGAGCAGTACTTC
TRBV11-2,TRBD1,-,TRBJ1-3,CASSKTGAGNTIYF,TGTGCCAGCAGCAAGACAGGGGCTGGAAACACCATATATTTT
TRBV9,-,few,TRBJ1-1,CASSVGALGNTEAFF,TGTGCCAGCAGCGTAGGGGCTTTAGGGAACACTGAAGCTTTCTTT
TRBV5-1,-,-,TRBJ2-1,CASSLQGNEQFF,TGCGCCAGCAGCTTACAGGGAAATGAGCAGTTCTTC
TRBV5-6,-,-,TRBJ1-1,CASSLVRGDTEAFF,TGTGCCAGCAGCTTGGTACGGGGGGATACTGAAGCTTTCTTT
TRBV2,-,once,TRBJ1-5,CASNVGVGQPQHF,TGTGCCAGCAATGTAGGGGTGGGGCAGCCCCAGCATTTT
TRBV9,-,few,TRBJ2-2,CASSVWETGELFF,TGTGCCAGCAGCGTATGGGAGACCGGGGAGCTGTTTTTT
TRBV5-1,TRBD1,-,TRBJ2-1,CASSPGQGAYNEQFF,TGCGCCAGCAGCCCCGGACAGGGGGCATACAATGAGCAGTTCTTC
TRBV7-3,-,-,TRBJ2-3,CASSLTGGSTIRTDTQYF,TGTGCCAGCAGCTTAACTGGGGGCAGTACAATCCGCACAGATACGCAGTATTTT
TRBV7-8,TRBD2,-,TRBJ2-1,CASTLRRGSSSYNEQFF,TGTGCCAGCACCCTCAGACGCGGGAGTAGCTCCTACAATGAGCAGTTCTTC
TRBV30,TRBD1,-,TRBJ1-1,CASDRGDTEAFF,TGTGCCTCGGACAGGGGGGACACTGAAGCTTTCTTT